This TCR beta chain originates from a study of Ad26.COV2.S vaccination and SARS-CoV-2 variants. Points from the study as a whole: Those who received vaccine or placebo ended up with similar non-spike TCR breadth. Spike-specific TCR breadth was greater after Ad26.COV2.S than placebo.

Sequencing was performed with immunoSEQ multiplex PCR; in TCRdb, only in-frame clones are kept and a portion is missing. The sample contains some 300,000 clones, 85% of which appear only once. As concerns this clone: Its target is unknown.

This sample's treatment: roughly 19 received Ad26.COV2.S at low or high dose, single or two shots; about five received placebo; per-sample allocation not given. All samples were drawn on day 63, counting from the first vaccine or placebo injection. The germline gives CDR1 LGHDT, CDR2 YNNKEL (reference sequence). V lost 0 bases and J lost 5, with 10 bases in between. The CDR3 is made up of 14 amino acids. J is TRBJ2-5 and V is TRBV3-1 (or the pseudogene TRBV3-2); no clear D gene. The sample consisted of peripheral blood, taken in a trial of Ad26.COV2.S vaccine versus placebo. This receptor was obtained from a person between 18 and 60 years old who received the Ad26.COV2.S COVID-19 vaccine or a placebo. The DNA for the CDR3 is TGTGCCAGCAGCCAAGATTTCGCTAGGGAGACCCAGTACTTC. Protein product: CASSQDFARETQYF.